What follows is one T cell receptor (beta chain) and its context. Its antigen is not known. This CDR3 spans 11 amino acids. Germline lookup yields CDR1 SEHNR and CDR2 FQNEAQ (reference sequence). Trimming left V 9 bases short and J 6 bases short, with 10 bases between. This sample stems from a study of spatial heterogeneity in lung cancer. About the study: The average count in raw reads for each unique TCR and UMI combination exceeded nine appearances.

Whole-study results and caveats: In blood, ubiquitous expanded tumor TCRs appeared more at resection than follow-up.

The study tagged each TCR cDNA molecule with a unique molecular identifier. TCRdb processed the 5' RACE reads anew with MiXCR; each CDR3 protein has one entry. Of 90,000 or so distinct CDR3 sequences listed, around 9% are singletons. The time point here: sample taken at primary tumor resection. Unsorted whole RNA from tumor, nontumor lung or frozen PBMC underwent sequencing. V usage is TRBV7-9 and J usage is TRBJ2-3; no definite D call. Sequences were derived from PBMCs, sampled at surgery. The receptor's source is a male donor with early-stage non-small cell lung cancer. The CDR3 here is CASSFSDTQYF. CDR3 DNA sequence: TGTGCCAGTAGTTTTTCGGATACGCAGTATTTT.